A selection of T cell receptor beta chains follows, all from one sample in a study of blood T cell repertoires in COVID-19. Libraries were prepared by immunoSEQ multiplex PCR; TCRdb keeps only in-frame clonotypes and omits some of them. The data hold under 45,000 clones, with 65% to 90% observed a single time. Sequencing was done on a sample of peripheral blood. The receptors derive from a man in his forties or fifties with active COVID-19. The CDR3 runs from the conserved cysteine through the conserved F or W. Each record gives: clone size, V gene, D gene, J gene, CDR3 DNA, CDR3 protein. D genes are given only for firm matches. Clone size is shown for a subset of rows, as once, few, many or a class of expanded clone.

abundance: -; v_gene: TRBV28; d_gene: TRBD2; j_gene: TRBJ2-1; CDR3nt: TGTGCCAGCAGTTACCTGGATGGGACTAACCACGAGCAGTTCTTC; CDR3aa: CASSYLDGTNHEQFF
abundance: -; v_gene: TRBV28; d_gene: TRBD2; j_gene: TRBJ2-1; CDR3nt: TGTGCCAGCGCCGCAAATCCCGGGACTAGTCCGAACAATGAGCAGTTCTTC; CDR3aa: CASAANPGTSPNNEQFF
abundance: -; v_gene: TRBV7-9; d_gene: TRBD1; j_gene: TRBJ2-6; CDR3nt: TGTGCCAGCAGCCAAGGGACAGGAAGAGGAACTGGGGCCAACGTCCTGACTTTC; CDR3aa: CASSQGTGRGTGANVLTF
abundance: -; v_gene: TRBV29-1; d_gene: -; j_gene: TRBJ1-4; CDR3nt: TGCAGCGTTGGGGGCGGTAGTGAAAAACTGTTTTTT; CDR3aa: CSVGGGSEKLFF
abundance: few; v_gene: TRBV7-9; d_gene: -; j_gene: TRBJ2-7; CDR3nt: TGTGCCAGCAGCTTAGACAGCGGCCCCCACGAGCAGTACTTC; CDR3aa: CASSLDSGPHEQYF
abundance: once; v_gene: TRBV3-1/TRBV3-2; d_gene: -; j_gene: TRBJ1-1; CDR3nt: TGTGCCAGCAGCCAAATCAGGGTTGGAGGGACTGAAGCTTTCTTT; CDR3aa: CASSQIRVGGTEAFF
abundance: -; v_gene: TRBV7-8; d_gene: TRBD2; j_gene: TRBJ2-1; CDR3nt: TGTGCCAGCAGCTTACTAGCGGGGACGAACAATGAGCAGTTCTTC; CDR3aa: CASSLLAGTNNEQFF
abundance: -; v_gene: TRBV30; d_gene: -; j_gene: TRBJ2-5; CDR3nt: TGTGCCTGGGGGTATGGGGGCGAGACCCAGTACTTC; CDR3aa: CAWGYGGETQYF
abundance: -; v_gene: TRBV19; d_gene: -; j_gene: TRBJ1-5; CDR3nt: TGTGCCAGTAGTATCTTCAGGGCCGACAATCAGCCCCAGCATTTT; CDR3aa: CASSIFRADNQPQHF
abundance: -; v_gene: TRBV18; d_gene: TRBD1; j_gene: TRBJ2-2; CDR3nt: TGTGCCAGCTCACCCAGAACCGGGACAGGGACCACCGGGGAGCTGTTTTTT; CDR3aa: CASSPRTGTGTTGELFF
abundance: once; v_gene: TRBV4-1; d_gene: -; j_gene: TRBJ1-1; CDR3nt: TGCGCCAGCCGACCAACGAGGGAGAACACTGAAGCTTTCTTT; CDR3aa: CASRPTRENTEAFF
abundance: -; v_gene: TRBV7-2; d_gene: -; j_gene: TRBJ2-2; CDR3nt: TGTGCCAGCAGCTTCAGGACAACCACCGGGGAGCTGTTTTTT; CDR3aa: CASSFRTTTGELFF
abundance: -; v_gene: TRBV11-2; d_gene: TRBD2; j_gene: TRBJ2-7; CDR3nt: TGTGCCAGCAGCTTAGTCGCGGGGGGGAGCGAGCAGTACTTC; CDR3aa: CASSLVAGGSEQYF
abundance: -; v_gene: TRBV25-1; d_gene: -; j_gene: TRBJ2-1; CDR3nt: TGTGCCAGCAGTGAAAGTTTACAGAGCTCCTACAATGAGCAGTTCTTC; CDR3aa: CASSESLQSSYNEQFF
abundance: -; v_gene: TRBV30; d_gene: -; j_gene: TRBJ1-1; CDR3nt: TGTGCCTGGAGTGACCAGTTCCCTGAAGCTTTCTTT; CDR3aa: CAWSDQFPEAFF
abundance: -; v_gene: TRBV5-5; d_gene: -; j_gene: TRBJ2-2; CDR3nt: TGTGCCAGCAGCCCCCCCGGTGCCGGGGAGCTGTTTTTT; CDR3aa: CASSPPGAGELFF
abundance: -; v_gene: TRBV10-3; d_gene: TRBD2; j_gene: TRBJ2-1; CDR3nt: TGTGCCATCAGTGAGGAGTTGCGGGAGTTTAACAATGAGCAGTTCTTC; CDR3aa: CAISEELREFNNEQFF
abundance: once; v_gene: TRBV28; d_gene: -; j_gene: TRBJ1-5; CDR3nt: TGTGCCAGCAGTCCCCCCGGGGAGCTCAATCAGCCCCAGCATTTT; CDR3aa: CASSPPGELNQPQHF
abundance: -; v_gene: TRBV27; d_gene: -; j_gene: TRBJ2-2; CDR3nt: TGTGCCAGCAGTCCCTCGGCGGGCACCGGGGAGCTGTTTTTT; CDR3aa: CASSPSAGTGELFF
abundance: -; v_gene: TRBV14; d_gene: -; j_gene: TRBJ1-6; CDR3nt: TGTGCCAGCAGCCTTTCAACGGATTCACCCCTCCACTTT; CDR3aa: CASSLSTDSPLHF
abundance: -; v_gene: TRBV6-1; d_gene: -; j_gene: TRBJ1-5; CDR3nt: TGTGCCAGCAGTGAAGTTAAGGGGCTAGATCAGCCCCAGCATTTT; CDR3aa: CASSEVKGLDQPQHF
abundance: -; v_gene: TRBV28; d_gene: TRBD1; j_gene: TRBJ2-2; CDR3nt: TGTGCCAGCAGTTTACTTACTCGGACAGGGGCGAACACCGGGGAGCTGTTTTTT; CDR3aa: CASSLLTRTGANTGELFF
abundance: -; v_gene: TRBV18; d_gene: TRBD1; j_gene: TRBJ2-1; CDR3nt: TGTGCCAGCTCACCCGGGACAGCAGCCTCGAGCTCCTACAATGAGCAGTTCTTC; CDR3aa: CASSPGTAASSSYNEQFF
abundance: -; v_gene: TRBV14; d_gene: TRBD1; j_gene: TRBJ2-7; CDR3nt: TGTGCCAGCAGCCCGCGGACAGGGTTCGAGCAGTACTTC; CDR3aa: CASSPRTGFEQYF
abundance: -; v_gene: TRBV7-3; d_gene: -; j_gene: TRBJ2-3; CDR3nt: TGTGCCAGCAGCTTAGGTGCTAACACAGATACGCAGTATTTT; CDR3aa: CASSLGANTDTQYF
abundance: -; v_gene: TRBV7-2; d_gene: TRBD1; j_gene: TRBJ2-7; CDR3nt: TGTGCCAGCAGCCGGCAGGGGGTGGGCTACGAGCAGTACTTC; CDR3aa: CASSRQGVGYEQYF
abundance: -; v_gene: TRBV3-1/TRBV3-2; d_gene: -; j_gene: TRBJ2-7; CDR3nt: TGTGCCAGCAGCCAAGAGGGGGGTAGGAAGCAGTACTTC; CDR3aa: CASSQEGGRKQYF
abundance: -; v_gene: TRBV5-4; d_gene: -; j_gene: TRBJ2-7; CDR3nt: TGTGCCAGCAGCTCTAGCGCGGGCGGCTACGAGCAGTACTTC; CDR3aa: CASSSSAGGYEQYF
abundance: -; v_gene: TRBV7-3; d_gene: -; j_gene: TRBJ2-1; CDR3nt: TGTGCCAGCAGCTTACTGCGGGGCTCCTACAATGAGCAGTTCTTC; CDR3aa: CASSLLRGSYNEQFF
abundance: -; v_gene: TRBV6-1; d_gene: -; j_gene: TRBJ1-4; CDR3nt: TGTGCCAGCAGTGATCAGGGCGTCATGGCTGAAAAACTGTTTTTT; CDR3aa: CASSDQGVMAEKLFF
abundance: -; v_gene: TRBV10-3; d_gene: -; j_gene: TRBJ2-7; CDR3nt: TGTGCCATAGGGGCCCTCTCCTACGAGCAGTACTTC; CDR3aa: CAIGALSYEQYF
abundance: few; v_gene: TRBV3-1/TRBV3-2; d_gene: -; j_gene: TRBJ2-3; CDR3nt: TGTGCCAGCAGCCAAGAAGGTGCGGGAACGCAGTATTTT; CDR3aa: CASSQEGAGTQYF
abundance: -; v_gene: TRBV5-1; d_gene: TRBD1; j_gene: TRBJ2-5; CDR3nt: TGCGCCAGCAGCTTGCCTCGGGACAGACCCCAAGAGACCCAGTACTTC; CDR3aa: CASSLPRDRPQETQYF
abundance: -; v_gene: TRBV21-1; d_gene: -; j_gene: TRBJ2-7; CDR3nt: TGTGCCAGCAGGCGTTTGAGCACCCACGAGCAGTACTTC; CDR3aa: CASRRLSTHEQYF
abundance: once; v_gene: TRBV7-8; d_gene: -; j_gene: TRBJ2-1; CDR3nt: TGTGCCAGCAGCTTAGGAAGCCGCAGGGTGTTCTTC; CDR3aa: CASSLGSRRVFF
abundance: few; v_gene: TRBV7-3; d_gene: TRBD1; j_gene: TRBJ1-2; CDR3nt: TGTGCCAGCAGCCGCGCAGGGGGCACCTATGGCTACACCTTC; CDR3aa: CASSRAGGTYGYTF
abundance: -; v_gene: TRBV30; d_gene: -; j_gene: TRBJ1-6; CDR3nt: TGTGCCTCAGGCGGGACTCACTACGGGTCACCCCTCCACTTT; CDR3aa: CASGGTHYGSPLHF
abundance: -; v_gene: TRBV11-2; d_gene: -; j_gene: TRBJ2-3; CDR3nt: TGTGCCAGCAGCTTTCGTATTAACGGGGATAGCACAGATACGCAGTATTTT; CDR3aa: CASSFRINGDSTDTQYF
abundance: -; v_gene: TRBV27; d_gene: -; j_gene: TRBJ1-2; CDR3nt: TGTGCCAGCAGTTTAAGACAGAAGAACTATGGCTACACCTTC; CDR3aa: CASSLRQKNYGYTF
abundance: -; v_gene: TRBV30; d_gene: -; j_gene: TRBJ2-3; CDR3nt: TGTGCCTGGAGTGTCCCGGGAGCGGGAGATACGCAGTATTTT; CDR3aa: CAWSVPGAGDTQYF
abundance: -; v_gene: TRBV2; d_gene: TRBD2; j_gene: TRBJ2-1; CDR3nt: TGTGCCACCTCCGGCGGGCGGGAGGGATGGTACAATGAGCAGTTCTTC; CDR3aa: CATSGGREGWYNEQFF
abundance: -; v_gene: TRBV28; d_gene: -; j_gene: TRBJ2-7; CDR3nt: TGTGCCAGCAGTTTTACATCCTACGAGCAGTACTTC; CDR3aa: CASSFTSYEQYF
abundance: once; v_gene: TRBV7-5; d_gene: -; j_gene: TRBJ1-2; CDR3nt: TGTGTCAGAAGCCGTGGACAGAAAAGGGCCTATGGCTACACCTTC; CDR3aa: CVRSRGQKRAYGYTF
abundance: -; v_gene: TRBV19; d_gene: TRBD2; j_gene: TRBJ2-1; CDR3nt: TGTGCCAGTAGTATCAGGGGACTAGGGGTTGAGCAGTTCTTC; CDR3aa: CASSIRGLGVEQFF
abundance: once; v_gene: TRBV12-3/TRBV12-4; d_gene: -; j_gene: TRBJ1-5; CDR3nt: TGTGCCAGCTCCTTCGGGTATCAGCCCCAGCATTTT; CDR3aa: CASSFGYQPQHF
abundance: -; v_gene: TRBV27; d_gene: -; j_gene: TRBJ2-1; CDR3nt: TGTGCCAGCAGTTTAAGCTTACGGGGTGAGCAGTTCTTC; CDR3aa: CASSLSLRGEQFF
abundance: -; v_gene: TRBV18; d_gene: -; j_gene: TRBJ2-7; CDR3nt: TGTGCCAGCTCACCCGTAAGCACCGTCCTCTACGAGCAGTACTTC; CDR3aa: CASSPVSTVLYEQYF
abundance: -; v_gene: TRBV6-1; d_gene: -; j_gene: TRBJ2-3; CDR3nt: TGTGCCAGCAGTGAAGGAATAGCGGCACTGAGCACAGATACGCAGTATTTT; CDR3aa: CASSEGIAALSTDTQYF
abundance: -; v_gene: TRBV6-1; d_gene: TRBD1; j_gene: TRBJ1-1; CDR3nt: TGTGCCAGCAGTGCCCACAGGGACAGGGTCGTGAACACTGAAGCTTTCTTT; CDR3aa: CASSAHRDRVVNTEAFF
abundance: -; v_gene: TRBV3-1/TRBV3-2; d_gene: TRBD2; j_gene: TRBJ2-7; CDR3nt: TGTGCCAGCAGCCAAGGGGGACTAGCGGGAGAGGGAAGCGAGCAGTACTTC; CDR3aa: CASSQGGLAGEGSEQYF
abundance: -; v_gene: TRBV11-2; d_gene: TRBD2; j_gene: TRBJ2-1; CDR3nt: TGTGCCAGCAGCTTACCAACTAGCGGGAGCCTGCAGTTCTTC; CDR3aa: CASSLPTSGSLQFF
abundance: few; v_gene: TRBV15; d_gene: -; j_gene: TRBJ1-6; CDR3nt: TGTGCCACCAGCAGGCGACTTGATTCACCCCTCCACTTT; CDR3aa: CATSRRLDSPLHF
abundance: -; v_gene: TRBV7-3; d_gene: -; j_gene: TRBJ2-1; CDR3nt: TGTGCCAGCAGCTTAACAGCTACGGGCGGAGGGTGGAGGGACAATGAGCAGTTCTTC; CDR3aa: CASSLTATGGGWRDNEQFF
abundance: -; v_gene: TRBV30; d_gene: TRBD2; j_gene: TRBJ2-7; CDR3nt: TGTGCCTGGAGTGTTTTCGGGAGGTATCCCTACGAGCAGTACTTC; CDR3aa: CAWSVFGRYPYEQYF